A single sample is the source of the 23 T cell receptor beta chains below, sequenced in a study of blood T cell repertoires in COVID-19. Generated by immunoSEQ multiplex PCR, the TCRdb table keeps only in-frame clones and is missing some. The sample holds 25,000 to 30,000 clones; approximately 80% are singletons and the top ten take around a sixth. Sequencing input: peripheral blood. Source of these receptors: a man in his 70s with active COVID-19.

The V call is TRBV28, the J call TRBJ1-4; D is possibly TRBD1 (6 bases). The CDR3 covers 12 residues. V lost 6 bases to trimming and J lost 12 bases, with 14 bases between them. From germline, CDR1 is MDHEN and CDR2 SYDVKM. The CDR3 DNA follows: TGTGCCAGCAGGCCCGCAGGGGTACAACTGTTTTTT. It is translated as CASRPAGVQLFF.

This clone came up a few times. This chain connects TRBV11-3 to TRBJ2-3; TRBD2 matches 13 bases. Germline loops: CDR1 SGHNT, CDR2 YENEEA. The CDR3 length is 16 residues. After removal of 4 bases from V and 5 bases from J, the junction contained 6 bases not matched to a gene. The CDR3 nucleotides read TGTGCCAGCAGCTCCCGGACTAGCGGGGGTTTAGATACGCAGTATTTT. Translated, it gives CASSSRTSGGLDTQYF.

This clone has only a few counts. The chain joins TRBV5-1 to TRBJ2-3; TRBD2 agrees at 8 bases. This CDR3 is 15 amino acids long. The trim removed 6 bases at V and 2 bases at J, leaving 8 bases unmatched. CDR1 is SGHRS and CDR2 is YFSETQ in the germline V gene. CDR3 in amino acids: CASKAVAGPTDTQYF. The DNA for the CDR3 is TGCGCCAGCAAAGCGGTAGCGGGGCCCACAGATACGCAGTATTTT.

The sample holds a few counts of this clone. CDR3 loop: CASSHATVSYEQYF. DNA of the CDR3: TGTGCCAGCAGCCATGCAACAGTCTCCTACGAGCAGTACTTC. The chain has TRBV3-1 (or the pseudogene TRBV3-2) and TRBJ2-7; D remains unclear. Trimming removed 3 bases at V and 0 bases at J, with 9 bases between. Germline assignment: CDR1 LGHDT and CDR2 YNNKEL (reference sequence). The CDR3 has 14 residues.

The CDR3 coding sequence is TGCAGCGTTGACGGCGGGGTAGGAGGCTACACCTTC. Translating gives CSVDGGVGGYTF. The gene calls are TRBV29-1 and TRBJ1-2; D not resolved. Between the trimmed V and J ends, which lost 3 bases and 8 bases, there was a span of 13 bases. The CDR3 consists of 12 residues. CDR1 and CDR2 from the germline V gene are SQVTM and ANQGSEA.

This chain links TRBV7-9 with TRBJ2-6; 8 bases are shared with TRBD1. The CDR3 is 18 residues long. Unmatched junction bases numbered 10, after V lost 6 bases and J lost 0 bases. In germline, CDR1 is SEHNR, CDR2 FQNEAQ (reference sequence). CDR3 residues: CASRADRDMSSGANVLTF. In DNA form, the CDR3 reads TGTGCCAGCAGGGCGGACAGGGATATGAGCTCTGGGGCCAACGTCCTGACTTTC.

The chain links TRBV19 to TRBJ2-7; 7 nucleotides line up with TRBD1. The CDR3 totals 14 residues. The V gene's germline CDR1 is LNHDA and CDR2 SQIVND (reference sequence). The V segment lost 6 bases and the J segment 5 bases; nucleotides outside the gene matches: 10. The CDR3 DNA reads as TGTGCCAGTAGCAGGGGGTCGGTTCCTAACGAGCAGTACTTC. Its translation: CASSRGSVPNEQYF.

This clone appeared a single time. The genes are TRBV27 and TRBJ2-7, with 7 nucleotides matching TRBD1. Germline loops: CDR1 MNHEY, CDR2 SMNVEV (reference sequence). The CDR3 consists of 18 residues. Trimming removed 1 base from V and 4 bases from J; junction bases left unmatched: 16. CDR3: CASSLYAGGPGQIYEQYF. In DNA form, the CDR3 reads TGTGCCAGCAGTTTATACGCCGGAGGACCGGGACAGATATACGAGCAGTACTTC.

This clone was detected only a few times. An end of the junction does not agree with germline; a read error may underlie this. J is TRBJ1-1 and V is TRBV11-2; the match to TRBD1 covers 7 bases. The CDR3 is made up of 13 amino acids. The germline V gene encodes CDR1 SGHAT and CDR2 FQNNGV. For the CDR3, the DNA is TGTGCCAGCAGCTTAGGACAGGGAGGTGGTGTTCTCTTT. Residues: CASSLGQGGGVLF.

V usage is TRBV3-1 (or the pseudogene TRBV3-2) and J usage is TRBJ2-5; TRBD2 agrees at 11 bases. Trimming took 4 bases from V and 4 from J; bases not matched to a gene: 8. This CDR3 contains 16 residues. Per the germline V gene, CDR1 is LGHDT and CDR2 is YNNKEL (reference sequence). CDR3 loop: CASSPRLAGGGETQYF. The CDR3 DNA sequence: TGTGCCAGCAGCCCCCGGTTAGCGGGGGGGGGAGAGACCCAGTACTTC.

The chain employs TRBV10-3 and TRBJ1-3; 8 positions agree with TRBD1. From germline, CDR1 is ENHRY and CDR2 SYGVKD. The CDR3 length is 14 residues. V was pared by 5 bases and J by 0 bases, with 0 bases of the junction left unmatched. The CDR3 bases are TGTGCCATCAGTACAGGGGGCTCTGGAAACACCATATATTTT. Protein sequence: CAISTGGSGNTIYF.

This rearrangement joins TRBV7-3 to TRBJ2-1, with 10 bases identical to TRBD1. CDR3 size: 16 residues. Germline CDR1 and CDR2: SGHTA and FQGTGA. Trimming cost V 4 bases and J 7 bases; bases outside gene matches: 10. The CDR3 region is CASSSQPGTGVNEQFF. As DNA, the CDR3 is TGTGCCAGCAGCTCCCAGCCAGGGACAGGGGTTAATGAGCAGTTCTTC.

This clone was counted only a few times. This chain uses TRBV4-2 with TRBJ1-3; 8 positions match TRBD1. The CDR3 loop spans 16 amino acids. V was pared by 1 base and J by 4 bases, with 6 bases of the junction left unmatched. Germline CDR1 reads LGHNA; CDR2 reads YNFKEQ. Here the CDR3 DNA reads TGTGCCAGCAGCCAAGCCCGGACAGGGAGAGGAAACACCATATATTTT. Encoded protein: CASSQARTGRGNTIYF.

The chain links TRBV7-2 to TRBJ1-5; no definite D call. Trimming left V 3 bases short and J 2 bases short, with 14 bases between. Per germline, CDR1 SGHTA and CDR2 FQGNSA. The CDR3 extends over 16 amino acids. The CDR3 DNA reads TGTGCCAGCAGCTTGGCTGGCAGGATCGGCAATCAGCCCCAGCATTTT. Translating gives CASSLAGRIGNQPQHF.

Regarding this clone: This CDR3 is missing its conserved last phenylalanine or tryptophan, likely due to a read error. It is unclear where the CDR3 begins or ends on the DNA, so no DNA is shown, and the CDR3 is as TCRdb lists it. V is TRBV7-5 and J is TRBJ2-7; TRBD1 reflects the table's D call only, with no check against the DNA. TRBV7-5 is a recognized pseudogene. The CDR3 is 14 residues long, ends included. The CDR3: CVSNPGTGGRVSQG.

V usage is TRBV2 and J usage is TRBJ2-1; D is possibly TRBD1 (6 bases). This CDR3 is built from 12 residues. Germline CDR1 reads SNHLY; CDR2 reads FYNNEI. The V and J ends lost 6 bases and 10 bases respectively, with 13 bases between them. The CDR3 region is CASSRGPLEQFF. The CDR3 DNA reads as TGTGCCAGCAGCAGGGGACCCCTCGAGCAGTTCTTC.

J is TRBJ2-5 and V is TRBV3-1 (or the pseudogene TRBV3-2), with unresolved D. V shed 4 bases and J shed 3 bases, with 12 bases lying between them. This CDR3 is built from 14 residues. Germline V gives CDR1 LGHDT, CDR2 YNNKEL (reference sequence). The CDR3 here is CASSLYSVEETQYF. The CDR3, as DNA: TGTGCCAGCAGCCTTTATTCTGTCGAAGAGACCCAGTACTTC.

This chain uses TRBV6-5 with TRBJ1-2; no clear D. The CDR3 is made up of 11 amino acids. V was trimmed by 8 bases and J by 8 bases, leaving 12 bases between them. Per the germline V gene, CDR1 is MNHEY and CDR2 is SVGAGI. The CDR3 DNA reads as TGTGCCAGCCACCTCCCTGAGGGCTACACCTTC. Its translation is CASHLPEGYTF.

The table lists this clone with a count of one. This chain joins TRBV29-1 and TRBJ1-1, with D perhaps matching TRBD1 (6 bases). Per the germline V gene, CDR1 is SQVTM and CDR2 is ANQGSEA. This CDR3 has 12 amino acids. Deletions cut 4 bases from V and 2 bases from J, with 8 bases between. The CDR3 loop reads CSVVQGNTEAFF. CDR3 bases: TGCAGCGTTGTACAGGGTAACACTGAAGCTTTCTTT.

V is TRBV13 and J is TRBJ1-2; D may be TRBD1 (6 bases). Trimming pared 5 bases from V and 2 bases from J, leaving 18 bases between. The CDR3 spans 16 residues. Germline values: CDR1 PRHDT, CDR2 FYEKMQ (reference sequence). This chain's CDR3 is CASSPFFRQENYGYTF. The CDR3 DNA reads as TGTGCCAGCAGCCCCTTCTTCCGACAGGAGAACTATGGCTACACCTTC.

This rearrangement joins TRBV5-1 to TRBJ2-1; 9 bases match TRBD2. The CDR3 runs to 15 residues. V gave up 7 bases and J gave up 4 bases; unmatched junction bases: 9. From germline, CDR1 is SGHRS and CDR2 YFSETQ. CDR3 protein: CASSGGTSTYNEQFF. DNA for the CDR3: TGCGCCAGCTCTGGAGGGACTAGCACTTACAATGAGCAGTTCTTC.

This chain uses TRBV6-2 or TRBV6-3 with TRBJ2-1; 14 bases are shared with TRBD2. The germline gives CDR1 MNHEY, CDR2 SVGEGT. J gave up 6 bases and V 6 bases, and 10 bases lay outside the gene matches. This CDR3 spans 17 amino acids. CDR3: CASSPPPGLAGGNEQFF. CDR3 sequence (DNA): TGTGCCAGCAGCCCCCCTCCCGGACTAGCGGGGGGCAATGAGCAGTTCTTC.

The table lists this clone with a count of one. V gene TRBV18 combines with J gene TRBJ1-4; no definite D call. The CDR3 length is 15 residues. Trimming stripped 5 bases from V and 0 bases from J, with 10 bases between. Germline V gene lookup returns CDR1 KGHSH and CDR2 LQKENI. The CDR3 loop reads CASSKTLATNEKLFF. CDR3 in DNA: TGTGCCAGCTCAAAGACACTCGCAACTAATGAAAAACTGTTTTTT.